The 7 T cell receptor beta chains below come from one sample, sequenced in a study of siplizumab effects on memory and regulatory T cells. Here immunoSEQ multiplex PCR was the method, and the copy in TCRdb shows in-frame clones only, minus some. This sample has some 87,000 clones, with 70% to 90% found just once. Sequenced material: CD4+ T cells sorted from blood. These receptors came from a human donor in good health.

In the case of this clone: An end of the junction differs from the germline gene, which may be a read error. V gene TRBV6-1 combines with J gene TRBJ1-4; D gene unclear. The V gene's germline CDR1 is MNHNS and CDR2 SASEGT. There are 13 residues in the CDR3. The CDR3 loop reads CASREDTNEKLFF. The CDR3 DNA follows: TGTGCCAGCAGGGAAGACACTAATGAAAAACTGTTTTTT.

CDR3 sequence reads: CASSERDNEQFF. CDR3 DNA sequence: TGTGCCAGCAGTGAAAGGGACAATGAGCAGTTCTTC. This rearrangement joins TRBV2 to TRBJ2-1; D remains ambiguous. The germline V gene has CDR1 SNHLY and CDR2 FYNNEI. CDR3 size: 12 residues. Trimming took 2 bases from V and 5 from J, leaving 4 bases between them.

The rearrangement uses TRBV5-1 and TRBJ2-5; D unresolved. The CDR3 contains 12 residues. Germline-derived CDR1 and CDR2 are SGHRS and YFSETQ. V lost 6 bases and J lost 5, with 11 bases in between. CDR3 in amino acids: CASTASTETQYF. The CDR3 nucleotides read TGCGCCAGCACCGCTTCTACGGAGACCCAGTACTTC.

V is TRBV19 and J is TRBJ1-5; D gene ambiguous. The CDR3 has 13 residues. Germline V gene lookup returns CDR1 LNHDA and CDR2 SQIVND (reference sequence). Deletions cut 3 bases from V and 4 bases from J, with 7 bases between. Here the CDR3 reads CASSMGNNQPQHF. As DNA, the CDR3 is TGTGCCAGTAGTATGGGCAATAATCAGCCCCAGCATTTT. Based on the CDR3 plus reference TRBV19 and TRBJ1-5, the full variable domain is DGGITQSPKYLFRKEGQNVTLSCEQNLNHDAMYWYRQDPGQGLRLIYYSQIVNDFQKGDIAEGYSVSREKKESFPLTVTSAQKNPTAFYLCASSMGNNQPQHFGDGTRLSIL.

The J gene is TRBJ1-2, the V gene TRBV21-1; no check of the table's D call, TRBD1, against the DNA was made. TRBV21-1 is labeled a pseudogene. The length of the CDR3 is 16 residues. DNA of the CDR3: TGTGCCAGCGTCATAGGGACAGATGAATTTAGCTATGGCTACACCTTC. Protein: CASVIGTDEFSYGYTF.

Concerning this clone itself: In the same sample, other DNA sequences code for this CDR3. The chain carries TRBV12-5 and TRBJ2-6; D gene ambiguous. The ends were cut back, 1 base at V and 2 bases at J, with 0 bases in the middle. CDR3 length equals 13 residues. CDR1 LGHNT and CDR2 FRNRAP come from the germline V gene. The CDR3 here is CASGLAGANVLTF. The DNA for the CDR3 is TGTGCTAGTGGTTTGGCTGGGGCCAACGTCCTGACTTTC.

V and J are TRBV5-4 and TRBJ2-3; D is possibly TRBD2 (6 bases). Trimming shortened V by 0 bases and J by 3 bases, and 11 bases separated the two germline ends. The CDR3 spans 15 residues. Looked up from germline, CDR1 is SGHNT and CDR2 is YYREEE (reference sequence). CDR3 DNA sequence: TGTGCCAGCAGCTTGGTGCGGGGTCAGACAGATACGCAGTATTTT. Amino acids: CASSLVRGQTDTQYF.